One sample yielded the 9 T cell receptor beta chains listed below, sequenced in a study of shared clonotypes between healthy human individuals. The assay was immunoSEQ multiplex PCR, and TCRdb's table has in-frame clones only and misses some. The top ten clones hold about 0.39% of a sample with some 2,500,000 clones, 93% of them seen once. Input material: naive CD4+ T cells from PBMCs. The subset denotes: CD45RA+ positively selected. The receptors here all came from a man between 18 and 29 years old in good health. Some clones in this sample may be carry-over from other donors' samples.

J is TRBJ1-2 and V is TRBV18; the D gene is possibly TRBD1 (6 bases). The V and J ends lost 2 bases and 2 bases respectively, with 9 bases between them. The CDR3 contains 14 residues. Germline V gene lookup returns CDR1 KGHSH and CDR2 LQKENI. CDR3 sequence (DNA): TGTGCCAGCTCACCATCCACAGGGAACTATGGCTACACCTTC. Its protein is CASSPSTGNYGYTF.

The CDR3 loop is CASSRLDRGDNYGYTF. The DNA for the CDR3 is TGTGCCAGTAGTAGACTAGACAGGGGAGACAACTATGGCTACACCTTC. The chain recombines TRBV19 with TRBJ1-2; TRBD1 matches at 8 bases. Germline assignment: CDR1 LNHDA and CDR2 SQIVND (reference sequence). The CDR3 has 16 amino acids. V trimming: 4 bases; J trimming: 2 bases; junction bases outside the gene matches: 9.

A remark on this clone: The CDR3 does not end in the conserved phenylalanine or tryptophan, so this is likely a read error. Written as DNA, the CDR3 is TGTGCCAGCTCACCATTAACCCGGGGGGTCGACTATGGCTACACCCTC. Its translation: CASSPLTRGVDYGYTL. The gene calls are TRBV18 and TRBJ1-2, with D possibly TRBD1 on 5 matching bases. V dropped 2 bases and J dropped 3 bases, with 16 bases sitting between them. Germline V gene lookup returns CDR1 KGHSH and CDR2 LQKENI. The CDR3 extends over 16 amino acids.

J is TRBJ2-7 and V is TRBV29-1; a weak D match, TRBD1 (6 bases). V lost 4 bases and J lost 1, with 20 bases in between. The CDR3 spans 16 residues. Per germline, CDR1 SQVTM and CDR2 ANQGSEA. The CDR3, as DNA: TGCAGCGTTGCCTCCCACCGGGACAAAGGTTCCTACGAGCAGTACTTC. Protein: CSVASHRDKGSYEQYF.

This clone was picked up one time. V is TRBV4-3 and J is TRBJ2-1, with 14 bases fitting TRBD2. From germline, CDR1 is LGHNA and CDR2 YSLEER. V shed 3 bases and J 3 bases; nucleotides not matched to a gene: 4. CDR3 length equals 17 residues. CDR3 nucleotides: TGCGCCAGCAGCCAGGGGACTAGCGGGAGTATCTACAATGAGCAGTTCTTC. Its protein product is CASSQGTSGSIYNEQFF.

V is TRBV5-6 and J is TRBJ2-7, with D maybe TRBD1 (6 bases). From germline, CDR1 is SGHDT and CDR2 YYEEEE. This CDR3 region has 14 residues. V was trimmed by 0 bases and J by 3 bases, leaving 10 bases between them. CDR3 in DNA: TGTGCCAGCAGCTTGGCGGGACATCACTACGAGCAGTACTTC. Its translation: CASSLAGHHYEQYF.

This clone was seen more than once but under ten times. The chain couples TRBV9 to TRBJ1-1; D uncertain. Germline V gene data show CDR1 as SGDLS and CDR2 as YYNGEE. Trimming stripped 4 bases from V and 3 bases from J, with 10 bases between. This CDR3 contains 13 residues. CDR3 in amino acids: CASSPAADTEAFF. In DNA, the CDR3 is TGTGCCAGCAGCCCAGCCGCGGACACTGAAGCTTTCTTT. The variable domain in full, completed from reference TRBV9 and TRBJ1-1, reads DSGVTQTPKHLITATGQRVTLRCSPRSGDLSVYWYQQSLDQGLQFLIQYYNGEERAKGNILERFSAQQFPDLHSELNLSSLELGDSALYFCASSPAADTEAFFGQGTRLTVV.

This chain links TRBV27 with TRBJ2-3, with 8 bases lining up with TRBD1. The CDR3 totals 17 residues. Trimming removed 1 base from V and 3 bases from J; junction bases left unmatched: 9. CDR1 is MNHEY and CDR2 is SMNVEV in the germline V gene (reference sequence). The CDR3 DNA reads as TGTGCCAGCAGTTTATTTCTACAGAGACAGGGGACAGATACGCAGTATTTT. Translation: CASSLFLQRQGTDTQYF.

This clone has a single count. The gene calls are TRBV7-2 and TRBJ1-1; D possibly corresponds to TRBD1 (6 bases). Germline assignment: CDR1 SGHTA and CDR2 FQGNSA. This CDR3 is built from 18 residues. The germline V and J ends were trimmed by 1 base and 6 bases, with 24 bases remaining between them. In nucleotides, the CDR3 is TGTGCCAGCAGCTTAGGGTTACGACAGGTCGGGGTTCGGGCTGAAGCTTTCTTT. The encoded protein is CASSLGLRQVGVRAEAFF. Based on the CDR3 plus reference TRBV7-2 and TRBJ1-1, the full variable domain is GAGVSQSPSNKVTEKGKDVELRCDPISGHTALYWYRQSLGQGLEFLIYFQGNSAPDKSGLPSDRFSAERTGGSVSTLTIQRTQQEDSAVYLCASSLGLRQVGVRAEAFFGQGTRLTVV.